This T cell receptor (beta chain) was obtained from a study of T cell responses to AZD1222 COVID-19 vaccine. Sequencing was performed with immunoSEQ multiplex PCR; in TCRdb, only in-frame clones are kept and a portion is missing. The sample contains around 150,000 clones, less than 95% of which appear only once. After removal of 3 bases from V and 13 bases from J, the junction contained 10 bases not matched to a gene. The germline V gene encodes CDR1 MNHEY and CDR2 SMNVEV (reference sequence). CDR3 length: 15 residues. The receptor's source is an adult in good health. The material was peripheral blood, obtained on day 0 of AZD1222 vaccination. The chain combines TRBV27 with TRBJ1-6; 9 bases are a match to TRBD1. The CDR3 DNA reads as TGTGCCAGCAGTTTTCTAGGACAGGGGATTACCCCCCTCCACTTT. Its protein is CASSFLGQGITPLHF.